This T cell receptor (beta chain) was profiled in a study of beta chain features in type 1 diabetes. Every bit of the isolated RNA underwent reverse transcription, so sequencing read expressed TCRB transcripts. TCRdb's table, derived via immunoSEQ multiplex PCR, lists solely in-frame clones and lacks some. The sample has more than 300,000 clones, about 14% seen once. Germline CDR1 reads SGHNT; CDR2 reads YYREEE (reference sequence). Trimming took 4 bases from V and 3 from J, leaving 5 bases between them. The CDR3 is made up of 12 amino acids. The clonotype comes from a woman in her late teens or twenties in good health. V usage is TRBV5-4 and J usage is TRBJ1-5; D is ambiguous. The material sequenced was naive CD4+ T cells from blood. The CDR3 reads CASSQDNQPQHF. The CDR3, as DNA: TGTGCCAGCAGCCAGGACAATCAGCCCCAGCATTTT.